This paragraph reports one TCR beta chain. The sorted conventional CD4+ T cells were CD25-low and CD127-high, with genomic DNA sequenced. Profiled with immunoSEQ multiplex PCR; TCRdb holds only in-frame clones, not every one. The sample comprises 25,000 to 35,000 clones, 90% to 95% of which are singletons, and 0.15% to 0.2% rests with the top ten. Germline V gene sequence: CDR1 SGHTA, CDR2 FQGNSA. The V end was cut by 5 bases, the J end by 8 bases, with 24 bases between. The CDR3 sequence is 17 residues long. This entry is derived from a study of regulatory and conventional T cells in RAG deficiency. A further study also used this sample, focusing on regulatory T cells. That paper notes: Amplification used 52 TRBV primers and 13 TRBJ primers.

The sequence was obtained from a human donor in good health. V gene TRBV7-2 combines with J gene TRBJ1-4; a possible D gene is TRBD1 (6 bases). The source material was CD25- CD4+ T cells sorted from blood. The CDR3 sequence is CASSLHSPGTTGEKLFF. The CDR3 nucleotides are TGTGCCAGCAGCCTCCATAGCCCCGGGACAACAGGGGAAAAACTGTTTTTT.